This TCR beta chain was documented in a study of cytomegalovirus exposure and HLA in healthy donors. Findings and limits, study-wide: At a 0.05 false discovery rate, a later analysis found 16,951 TCR beta sequences to be associated with HLA alleles.

This clone has a handful of counts. Its antigen remains unidentified. The PCR employed 60 Vbeta primers together with 13 Jbeta primers. Authors' data handling: In a later analysis, 75 million to 85 million unique TCR beta chains included roughly 11 million shared by two or more donors. Repertoires were generated with immunoSEQ multiplex PCR, while TCRdb's copy carries only in-frame clones and drops some. For V, J and clone size, that table is used; D and trimming come from the DNA. The table includes tens of thousands of clones, roughly 80% detected once. At sampling all donors were nominally healthy, likely with unrecorded immune exposures. The germline V gene encodes CDR1 SGHTA and CDR2 FQGNSA. The CDR3 sequence is 15 residues long. V shed 3 bases, J shed 8 bases, and the junction held 7 bases outside the gene matches.

The receptor comes from a girl aged 2 to 10 in good health and CMV-seropositive. The chain is built from TRBV7-2 and TRBJ1-4, with 9 bases identical to TRBD1. The sequencing sample was made of PBMCs. CDR3 in DNA: TGTGCCAGCAGCTTTCAGACAGGGGGGGTAGAAAAACTGTTTTTT. Residues: CASSFQTGGVEKLFF.